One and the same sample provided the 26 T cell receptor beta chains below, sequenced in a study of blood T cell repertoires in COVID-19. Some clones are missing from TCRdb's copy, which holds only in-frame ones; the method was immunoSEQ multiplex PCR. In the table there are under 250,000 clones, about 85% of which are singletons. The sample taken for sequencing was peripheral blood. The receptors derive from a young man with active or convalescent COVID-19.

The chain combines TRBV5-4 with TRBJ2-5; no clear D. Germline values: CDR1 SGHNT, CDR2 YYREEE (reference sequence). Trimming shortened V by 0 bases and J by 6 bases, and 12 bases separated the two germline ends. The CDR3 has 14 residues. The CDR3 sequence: CASSLVHSPQTQYF. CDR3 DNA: TGTGCCAGCAGCTTGGTTCACTCTCCCCAGACCCAGTACTTC.

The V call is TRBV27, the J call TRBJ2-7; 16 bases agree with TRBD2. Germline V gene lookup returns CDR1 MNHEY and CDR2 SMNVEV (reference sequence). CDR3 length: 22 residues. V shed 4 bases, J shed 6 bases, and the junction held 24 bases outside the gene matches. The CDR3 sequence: CASSSFSGPPGTSGRGLLEQYF. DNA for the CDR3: TGTGCCAGCAGTTCTTTTTCTGGACCCCCAGGGACTAGCGGGAGGGGACTGCTCGAGCAGTACTTC.

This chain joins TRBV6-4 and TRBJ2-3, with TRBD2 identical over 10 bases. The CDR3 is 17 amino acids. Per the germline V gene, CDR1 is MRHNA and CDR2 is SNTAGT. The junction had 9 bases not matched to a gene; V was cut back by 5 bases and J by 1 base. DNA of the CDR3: TGTGCCAGCAGTCCTCTAGCGGGGGTGTCGGGCACAGATACGCAGTATTTT. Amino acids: CASSPLAGVSGTDTQYF.

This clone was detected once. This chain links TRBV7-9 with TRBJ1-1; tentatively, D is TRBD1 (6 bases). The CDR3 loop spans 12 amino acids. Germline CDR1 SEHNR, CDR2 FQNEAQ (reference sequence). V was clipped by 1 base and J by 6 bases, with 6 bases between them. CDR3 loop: CASSLEGAEAFF. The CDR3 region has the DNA TGTGCCAGCAGCTTAGAGGGGGCTGAAGCTTTCTTT. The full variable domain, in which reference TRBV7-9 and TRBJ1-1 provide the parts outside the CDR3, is DTGVSQNPRHKITKRGQNVTFRCDPISEHNRLYWYRQTLGQGPEFLTYFQNEAQLEKSRLLSDRFSAERPKGSFSTLEIQRTEQGDSAMYLCASSLEGAEAFFGQGTRLTVV.

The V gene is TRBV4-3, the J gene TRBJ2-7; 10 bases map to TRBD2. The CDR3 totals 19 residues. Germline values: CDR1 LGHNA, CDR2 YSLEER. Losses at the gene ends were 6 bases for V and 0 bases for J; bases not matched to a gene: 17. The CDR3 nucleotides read TGCGCCAGCAGTCAATTACATGGACTAGCGGCTTCAAGCTCCTACGAGCAGTACTTC. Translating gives CASSQLHGLAASSSYEQYF.

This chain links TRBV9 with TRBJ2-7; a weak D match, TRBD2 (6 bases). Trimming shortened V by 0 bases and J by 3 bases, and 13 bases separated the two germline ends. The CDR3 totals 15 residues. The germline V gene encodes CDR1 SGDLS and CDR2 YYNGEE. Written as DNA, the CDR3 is TGTGCCAGCAGCGTAGCTTTAGGAGGGAACTACGAGCAGTACTTC. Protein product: CASSVALGGNYEQYF.

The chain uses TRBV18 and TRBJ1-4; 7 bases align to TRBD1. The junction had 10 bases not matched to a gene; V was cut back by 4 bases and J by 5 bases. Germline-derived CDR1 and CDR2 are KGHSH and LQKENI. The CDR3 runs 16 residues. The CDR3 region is CASSLVGQAPNEKLFF. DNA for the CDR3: TGTGCCAGCTCACTCGTCGGACAGGCCCCCAATGAAAAACTGTTTTTT.

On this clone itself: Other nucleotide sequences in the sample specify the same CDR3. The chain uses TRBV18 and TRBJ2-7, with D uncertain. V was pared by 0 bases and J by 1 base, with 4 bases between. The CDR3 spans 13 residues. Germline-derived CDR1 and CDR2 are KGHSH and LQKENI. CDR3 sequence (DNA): TGTGCCAGCTCACCACCGTCATCCTACGAGCAGTACTTC. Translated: CASSPPSSYEQYF.

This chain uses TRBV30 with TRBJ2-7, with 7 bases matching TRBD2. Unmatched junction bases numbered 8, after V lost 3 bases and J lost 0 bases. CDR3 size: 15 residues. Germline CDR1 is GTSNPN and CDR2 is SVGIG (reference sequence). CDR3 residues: CAWRAGEGRSYEQYF. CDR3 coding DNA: TGTGCCTGGAGGGCTGGGGAGGGCCGCTCCTACGAGCAGTACTTC.

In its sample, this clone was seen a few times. CDR3 DNA sequence: TGTGCCAGCAGTGTATCGGGGGGTAGGGGATGGTATAGCAATCAGCCCCAGCATTTT. It yields the protein CASSVSGGRGWYSNQPQHF. The rearrangement joins TRBV6-4 to TRBJ1-5, with D possibly matching TRBD1 (5 bases). Germline assignment: CDR1 MRHNA and CDR2 SNTAGT. The length of the CDR3 is 19 residues. V lost 4 bases, J lost 0 bases, and 22 bases lay in between.

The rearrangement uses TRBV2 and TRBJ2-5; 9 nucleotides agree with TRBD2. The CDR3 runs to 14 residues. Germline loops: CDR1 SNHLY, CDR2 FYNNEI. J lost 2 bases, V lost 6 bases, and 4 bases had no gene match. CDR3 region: CASRILAGQETQYF. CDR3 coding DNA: TGTGCCAGCAGAATACTAGCGGGTCAAGAGACCCAGTACTTC.

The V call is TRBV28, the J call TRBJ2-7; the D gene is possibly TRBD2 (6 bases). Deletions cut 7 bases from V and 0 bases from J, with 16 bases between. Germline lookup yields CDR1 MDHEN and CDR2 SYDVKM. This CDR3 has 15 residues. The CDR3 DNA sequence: TGTGCCAGCACCCCGGGACTCTCGAGCTCCTACGAGCAGTACTTC. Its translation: CASTPGLSSSYEQYF.

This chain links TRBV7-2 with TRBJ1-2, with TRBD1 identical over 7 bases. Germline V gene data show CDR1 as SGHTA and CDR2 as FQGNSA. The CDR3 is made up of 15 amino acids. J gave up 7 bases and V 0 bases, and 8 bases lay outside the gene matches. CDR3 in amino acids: CASSLAEGGIFGYTF. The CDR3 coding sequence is TGTGCCAGCAGCTTAGCGGAAGGGGGCATATTTGGCTACACCTTC.

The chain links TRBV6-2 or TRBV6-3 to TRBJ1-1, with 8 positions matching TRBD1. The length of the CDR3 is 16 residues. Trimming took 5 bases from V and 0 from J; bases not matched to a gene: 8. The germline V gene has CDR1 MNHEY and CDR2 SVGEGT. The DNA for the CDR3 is TGTGCCAGCAGTCCCCGCGGGGGACAGGTGAACACTGAAGCTTTCTTT. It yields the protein CASSPRGGQVNTEAFF.

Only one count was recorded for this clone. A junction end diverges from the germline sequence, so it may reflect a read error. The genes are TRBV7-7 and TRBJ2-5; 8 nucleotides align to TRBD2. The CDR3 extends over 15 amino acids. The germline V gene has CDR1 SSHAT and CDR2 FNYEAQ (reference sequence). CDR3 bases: TGTGCTAGCAGCTTAGCTGGACTAGCTTCGGAGACCCAGTACTTC. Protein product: CASSLAGLASETQYF.

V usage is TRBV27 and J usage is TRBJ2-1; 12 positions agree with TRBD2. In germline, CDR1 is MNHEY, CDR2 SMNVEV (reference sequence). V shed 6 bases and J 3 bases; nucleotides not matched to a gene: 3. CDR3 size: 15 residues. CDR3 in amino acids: CASSALAGGYNEQFF. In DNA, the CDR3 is TGTGCCAGCAGCGCACTAGCGGGAGGCTACAATGAGCAGTTCTTC.

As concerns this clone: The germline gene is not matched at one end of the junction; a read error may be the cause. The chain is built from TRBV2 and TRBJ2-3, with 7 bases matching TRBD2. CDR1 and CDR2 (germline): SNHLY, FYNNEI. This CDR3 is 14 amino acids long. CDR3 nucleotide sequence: TGTGCCAGCAGTGGGACTAGTCGAAGTGATATGCAGTATTTT. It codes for CASSGTSRSDMQYF.

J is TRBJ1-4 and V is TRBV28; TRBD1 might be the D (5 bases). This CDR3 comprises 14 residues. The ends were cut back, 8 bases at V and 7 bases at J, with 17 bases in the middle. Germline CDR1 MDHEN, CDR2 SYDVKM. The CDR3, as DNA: TGTGCCAGCGCAAAACAGGATTTGAGTGAAAAACTGTTTTTT. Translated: CASAKQDLSEKLFF. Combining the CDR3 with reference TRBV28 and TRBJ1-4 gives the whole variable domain DVKVTQSSRYLVKRTGEKVFLECVQDMDHENMFWYRQDPGLGLRLIYFSYDVKMKEKGDIPEGYSVSREKKERFSLILESASTNQTSMYLCASAKQDLSEKLFFGSGTQLSVL.

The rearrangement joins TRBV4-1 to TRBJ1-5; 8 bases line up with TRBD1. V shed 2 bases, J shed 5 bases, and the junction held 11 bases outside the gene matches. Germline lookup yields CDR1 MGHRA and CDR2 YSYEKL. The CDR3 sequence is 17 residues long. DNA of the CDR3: TGCGCCAGCAGCCAAATGGGCCGCAGGGGGCAGGATCAGCCCCAGCATTTT. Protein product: CASSQMGRRGQDQPQHF.

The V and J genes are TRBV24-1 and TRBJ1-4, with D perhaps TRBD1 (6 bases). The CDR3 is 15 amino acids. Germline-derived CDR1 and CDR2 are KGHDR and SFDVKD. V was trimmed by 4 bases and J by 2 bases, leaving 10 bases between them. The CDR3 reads CATSESQGTNEKLFF. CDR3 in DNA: TGTGCCACCAGTGAGTCACAGGGTACTAATGAAAAACTGTTTTTT.

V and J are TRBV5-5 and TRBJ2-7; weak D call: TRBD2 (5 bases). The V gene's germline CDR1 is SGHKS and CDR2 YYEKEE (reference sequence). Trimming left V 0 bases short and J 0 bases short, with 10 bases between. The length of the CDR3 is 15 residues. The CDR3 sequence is CASSLVPGSSYEQYF. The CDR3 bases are TGTGCCAGCAGCTTGGTTCCGGGGAGCTCCTACGAGCAGTACTTC.

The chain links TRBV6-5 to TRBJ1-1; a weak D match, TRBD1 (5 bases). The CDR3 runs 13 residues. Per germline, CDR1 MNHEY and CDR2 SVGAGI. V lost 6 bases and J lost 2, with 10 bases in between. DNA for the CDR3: TGTGCCAGCAGAACAGGACTAAACACTGAAGCTTTCTTT. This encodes CASRTGLNTEAFF.

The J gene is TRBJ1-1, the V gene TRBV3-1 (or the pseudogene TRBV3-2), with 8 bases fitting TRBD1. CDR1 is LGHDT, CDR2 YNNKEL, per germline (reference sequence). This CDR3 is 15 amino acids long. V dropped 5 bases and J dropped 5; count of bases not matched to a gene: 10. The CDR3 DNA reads TGTGCCAGCAGCAAGACCCAGGGGGCCGTAACTGAAGCTTTCTTT. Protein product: CASSKTQGAVTEAFF.

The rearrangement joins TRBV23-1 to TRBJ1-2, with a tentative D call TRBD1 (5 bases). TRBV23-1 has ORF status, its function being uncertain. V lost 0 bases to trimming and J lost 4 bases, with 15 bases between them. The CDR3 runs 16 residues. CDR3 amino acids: CASSQSSRTGVYGYTF. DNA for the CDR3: TGCGCCAGCAGTCAATCAAGCCGTACAGGAGTCTATGGCTACACCTTC.

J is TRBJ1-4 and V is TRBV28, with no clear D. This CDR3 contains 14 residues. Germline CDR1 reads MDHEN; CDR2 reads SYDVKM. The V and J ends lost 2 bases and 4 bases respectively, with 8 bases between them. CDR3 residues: CASSLPRYNEKLFF. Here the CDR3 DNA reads TGTGCCAGCAGTTTACCTCGGTATAATGAAAAACTGTTTTTT.

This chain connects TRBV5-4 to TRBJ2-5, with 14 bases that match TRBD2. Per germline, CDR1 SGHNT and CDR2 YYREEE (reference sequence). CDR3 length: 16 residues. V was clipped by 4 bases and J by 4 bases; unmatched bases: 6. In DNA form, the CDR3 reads TGTGCCAGCAGCCCCGGGACTAGCGGGAGCGGAGAGACCCAGTACTTC. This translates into CASSPGTSGSGETQYF.